The sample holds a few counts of the clone carrying this T cell receptor (beta chain). The sample is drawn from a study of breast tumors, draining lymph nodes, adjacent tissues. Per the germline V gene, CDR1 is SNHLY and CDR2 is FYNNEI. Trimming removed 6 bases at V and 4 bases at J, with 10 bases between. The CDR3 sequence is 14 residues long. The lymph nodes were axillary draining lymph nodes from breast cancer patients. MiXCR was run by TCRdb on the multiplex PCR reads, yielding one entry per CDR3 protein. This sample has some 230,000 distinct CDR3 sequences, with roughly a third found just once. J is TRBJ2-6 and V is TRBV2; D is unclear. Input material: axillary lymph node tissue. The TCR sequence derives from a female donor with breast cancer. Some clones in this sample may be carry-over from other donors' samples. CDR3 DNA sequence: TGTGCCAGCAGACACACGCTAGGGGCCAACGTCCTGACTTTC. The encoded protein is CASRHTLGANVLTF.